This T cell receptor beta chain was obtained from a study of PD-1 blockade in classical Hodgkin lymphoma. Each patient experienced a relapse that followed autologous stem cell transplantation, and brentuximab vedotin exposure varied. The ends lost 3 bases at V and 3 bases at J; junction bases unmatched: 2. CDR3 size: 15 residues. CDR1 is SEHNR and CDR2 is FQNEAQ in the germline V gene (reference sequence). Data came from immunoSEQ multiplex PCR; TCRdb stores just in-frame clones and leaves some out. This sample carries 130,000 to 150,000 clones, approximately 80% of them seen once, and the ten largest clones take 7.5% to 10%.

Material: peripheral blood mononuclear cells (PBMCs), obtained before the second cycle of nivolumab. The genes are TRBV7-9 and TRBJ2-2; 9 bases agree with TRBD2. This TCR came from a human donor with classical Hodgkin lymphoma. CDR3 nucleotides: TGTGCCAGCAGCTTTGGCGGGAGGGACACCGGGGAGCTGTTTTTT. Its protein product is CASSFGGRDTGELFF.